Below, 21 T cell receptor beta chains from the same sample are listed, as sequenced in a study of regulatory T cells in long-lasting Graves disease. The time point here: newly diagnosed GD, antithyroid drugs for less than 3 months. After RNA was extracted from PBMCs, the TCR library was made from it. With iRepertoire HTBI primers and Arm-PCR of CDR3 regions, TCR beta libraries were built. TCRdb re-called the multiplex PCR reads through MiXCR, storing one row per CDR3 protein. The sample has some 230,000 distinct CDR3 sequences; 15% to 20% are singletons. The sample in question was peripheral blood mononuclear cells (PBMCs), obtained at new diagnosis, from a patient treated with antithyroid drugs. The receptors stem from a female donor with Graves disease.

The table lists this clonotype with many counts. The gene calls are TRBV27 and TRBJ1-2; D perhaps matches TRBD1 (5 bases). The germline V and J ends were trimmed by 0 bases and 6 bases, with 11 bases remaining between them. CDR3 length: 14 residues. Germline V gene data show CDR1 as MNHEY and CDR2 as SMNVEV (reference sequence). The CDR3 is CASSLSRAGNGYTF. The CDR3 DNA follows: TGTGCCAGCAGTTTATCGAGGGCAGGGAATGGCTACACCTTC.

This clonotype was observed at least ten times. V gene TRBV10-3 combines with J gene TRBJ2-3; unclear D gene. In germline, CDR1 is ENHRY, CDR2 SYGVKD. This CDR3 region has 13 residues. V was cut by 8 bases and J by 6 bases, with 15 bases left in between. The CDR3 protein is CAISFRTEDTQYF. The CDR3 DNA reads TGTGCCATCTCCTTCAGGACCGAGGATACGCAGTATTTT.

This clonotype was detected ten times or more. The CDR3 spells CASSSRQGIDEQYF. The CDR3 nucleotides are TGTGCCAGCAGTTCCCGACAGGGTATCGACGAGCAGTACTTC. This chain joins TRBV12-3 or TRBV12-4 and TRBJ2-7; 7 bases are shared with TRBD1. V lost 4 bases to trimming and J lost 5 bases; unmatched junction nucleotides: 8. The CDR3 is made up of 14 amino acids.

This clonotype came up many times. The chain carries TRBV3-1 and TRBJ2-1, with D unresolved. Germline CDR1 reads LGHDT; CDR2 reads YNNKEL (reference sequence). This CDR3 has 11 residues. V lost 3 bases, J lost 7 bases, and 4 bases lay in between. The CDR3 nucleotides read TGTGCCAGCAGCCATAGGAATGAGCAGTTCTTC. Protein: CASSHRNEQFF.

This clonotype was seen many times. The rearrangement joins TRBV20-1 to TRBJ1-1, with D tentatively TRBD1 (5 bases). CDR1 is DFQATT, CDR2 SNEGSKA, per germline (reference sequence). Trimming removed 0 bases from V and 11 bases from J, with 19 bases in between. The CDR3 sequence is 14 residues long. This chain's CDR3 is CSARDNRPGGLAFF. CDR3 nucleotides: TGCAGTGCTAGAGATAATCGTCCGGGGGGTCTCGCTTTCTTT.

This clonotype has a handful of counts. The chain recombines TRBV3-1 with TRBJ2-7, with D perhaps given as TRBD1 or TRBD2 (6 bases each). V gave up 1 base and J gave up 2 bases, with 12 bases separating them. Germline values: CDR1 LGHDT, CDR2 YNNKEL (reference sequence). The CDR3 is 15 amino acids. Written as DNA, the CDR3 is TGTGCCAGCAGCCAAGTACCGGGGGCGGCCTACGAGCAGTACTTC. Its protein is CASSQVPGAAYEQYF.

This clonotype has at least ten counts. V is TRBV24-1 and J is TRBJ1-4; D is possibly TRBD1 (5 bases). The germline V gene encodes CDR1 KGHDR and CDR2 SFDVKD. Trimming left V 8 bases short and J 0 bases short, with 12 bases between. This CDR3 comprises 15 residues. This CDR3 is CATTIRDPTNEKLFF. CDR3 in DNA: TGTGCCACCACTATACGGGACCCAACTAATGAAAAACTGTTTTTT.

This clonotype came up many times. The rearrangement uses TRBV7-9 and TRBJ2-3, with 13 bases lining up with TRBD2. Germline V CDR1 and CDR2: SEHNR, FQNEAQ (reference sequence). The V segment lost 5 bases and the J segment 7 bases; nucleotides outside the gene matches: 9. The CDR3 spans 16 residues. Here the CDR3 reads CASSGGLAGLTYTQYF. As DNA, the CDR3 is TGTGCCAGCAGCGGGGGACTAGCGGGACTGACCTATACGCAGTATTTT.

The chain uses TRBV3-1 and TRBJ1-5; TRBD1 might be the D (5 bases). The CDR3 spans 14 residues. Trimming took off 3 bases at V and 6 bases at J, with 12 bases between the two ends. Per the germline V gene, CDR1 is LGHDT and CDR2 is YNNKEL (reference sequence). The CDR3 protein is CASSHEGAAQPQHF. The CDR3 coding sequence is TGTGCCAGCAGCCATGAAGGGGCAGCTCAGCCCCAGCATTTT.

This clonotype was detected many times. This sequence joins TRBV18 and TRBJ2-5, with 9 bases matching TRBD1. The germline V gene has CDR1 KGHSH and CDR2 LQKENI. The V segment lost 3 bases and the J segment 7 bases; nucleotides outside the gene matches: 3. The CDR3 contains 13 residues. CDR3 bases: TGTGCCAGCTCACCGGGACAGGGCGGGACCCAGTACTTC. Encoded protein: CASSPGQGGTQYF.

Ten or more counts support this clonotype. The chain couples TRBV20-1 to TRBJ2-5, with a weak D call TRBD1 (5 bases). The germline gives CDR1 DFQATT, CDR2 SNEGSKA (reference sequence). The CDR3 totals 13 residues. Between the trimmed V and J ends, which lost 4 bases and 1 base, there was a span of 10 bases. CDR3 bases: TGCAGTGCTAAGACAGTCCCCCAAGAGACCCAGTACTTC. Translating gives CSAKTVPQETQYF.

The gene calls are TRBV7-2 and TRBJ2-3, with TRBD2 identical over 13 bases. The germline V gene encodes CDR1 SGHTA and CDR2 FQGNSA. The CDR3 runs to 17 residues. J lost 5 bases, V lost 7 bases, and 12 bases had no gene match. The chain's CDR3 is CASTFPTSGRARDTQYF. The DNA of the CDR3 is TGTGCCAGCACCTTCCCAACTAGCGGGAGGGCCCGAGATACGCAGTATTTT.

This clonotype was detected many times. The chain links TRBV6-2 or TRBV6-3 to TRBJ2-3, with TRBD2 matching over 12 bases. V shed 0 bases and J 4 bases; nucleotides not matched to a gene: 11. The CDR3 is 19 amino acids. Germline loops: CDR1 MNHEY, CDR2 SVGEGT. The CDR3 loop is CASSYSVLAGGPKADTQYF. CDR3 bases: TGTGCCAGCAGTTACTCGGTCCTAGCGGGAGGGCCGAAGGCAGATACGCAGTATTTT.

This clonotype was detected many times. This sequence joins TRBV18 and TRBJ1-1; 7 nucleotides line up with TRBD1. This CDR3 region has 14 residues. Trimming removed 4 bases from V and 6 bases from J; junction bases left unmatched: 8. The germline CDR1 and CDR2 sequences are KGHSH and LQKENI. The CDR3 is CASSQQGTGAEAFF. The DNA of the CDR3 is TGTGCCAGCTCACAACAGGGGACTGGGGCTGAAGCTTTCTTT.

This clonotype was counted ten times or more. The rearrangement joins TRBV20-1 to TRBJ2-1; D is ambiguous. The germline V gene has CDR1 DFQATT and CDR2 SNEGSKA (reference sequence). The length of the CDR3 is 11 residues. V gave up 0 bases and J gave up 7 bases, with 4 bases separating them. The CDR3 spells CSARDSNEQFF. CDR3 coding DNA: TGCAGTGCTAGAGATAGTAATGAGCAGTTCTTC.

This clonotype was counted ten times or more. The V call is TRBV4-1, the J call TRBJ2-7, with D possibly being TRBD1 (6 bases). Trimming shortened V by 0 bases and J by 2 bases, and 11 bases separated the two germline ends. The CDR3 totals 15 residues. CDR1 is MGHRA, CDR2 YSYEKL, per germline. The CDR3 spells CASSQDRRQAYEQYF. The CDR3 DNA reads as TGCGCCAGCAGCCAAGATAGGAGACAGGCCTACGAGCAGTACTTC.

About this clonotype: Being one base from a much bigger clone, this may be a read error. CDR3 in amino acids: CASSLGGASYNEQFF. DNA for the CDR3: TGTGCCAGCAGCTTAGGCGGGGCTTCCTACAATGAGCAGTTCTTC. The chain combines TRBV7-2 with TRBJ2-1; TRBD2 is a possible D gene (6 bases). CDR1 and CDR2 (germline): SGHTA, FQGNSA. This CDR3 has 15 amino acids. Deletions cut 1 base from V and 1 base from J, with 8 bases between.

As to this clonotype: One end of the junction is discordant with germline, which a read error may explain. This chain connects TRBV7-6 to TRBJ1-2; TRBD1 aligns across 7 bases. The CDR3 runs to 14 residues. CDR1 is SGHVS, CDR2 FNYEAQ, per germline. The CDR3 sequence is CASSPGTANYGYAF. The CDR3 DNA reads TGTGCCAGCAGCCCCGGGACAGCTAACTATGGCTACGCCTTC.

As for this clonotype: This likely came from a read error, as a far larger clone is one base away. This chain joins TRBV12-3 or TRBV12-4 and TRBJ1-2; D is ambiguous. The CDR3 covers 11 residues. CDR3 protein: CASSSWHERFF. In DNA form, the CDR3 reads TGTGCCAGCAGTTCTTGGCATGAGCGGTTCTTC.

This chain connects TRBV6-5 to TRBJ2-3, with 12 bases matching TRBD1. With the DNA end fitting TRBJ2-7 better, the J assignment may be wrong. The CDR3 spans 15 residues. Germline CDR1 reads MNHEY; CDR2 reads SVGAGI. Here the CDR3 reads CASSYPGQGAYEQYF. Here the CDR3 DNA reads TGTGCCAGCAGCTACCCGGGACAGGGGGCGTACGAGCAGTACTTC.

The table lists this clonotype with a few counts. The V call is TRBV20-1, the J call TRBJ2-7; perhaps TRBD2 as D (6 bases). Germline CDR1 reads DFQATT; CDR2 reads SNEGSKA (reference sequence). V was cut by 4 bases and J by 4 bases, with 20 bases left in between. The CDR3 length is 15 residues. The CDR3 coding sequence is TGCAGTGCTACCCCAGGCGGGCTGGGGGGATACGAGCAGTACTTC. Amino acids: CSATPGGLGGYEQYF.